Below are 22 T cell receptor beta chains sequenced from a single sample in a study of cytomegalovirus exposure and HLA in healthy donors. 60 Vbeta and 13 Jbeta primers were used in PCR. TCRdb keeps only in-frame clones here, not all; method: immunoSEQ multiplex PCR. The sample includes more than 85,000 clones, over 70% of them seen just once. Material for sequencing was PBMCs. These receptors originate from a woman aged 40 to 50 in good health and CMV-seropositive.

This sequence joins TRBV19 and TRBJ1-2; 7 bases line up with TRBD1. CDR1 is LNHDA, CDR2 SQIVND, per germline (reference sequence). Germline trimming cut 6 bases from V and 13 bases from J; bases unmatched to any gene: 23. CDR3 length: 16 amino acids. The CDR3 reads CASSHNTAGGQSLSTF. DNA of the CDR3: TGTGCCAGTAGCCACAACACGGCCGGGGGACAGAGTTTGAGCACCTTC.

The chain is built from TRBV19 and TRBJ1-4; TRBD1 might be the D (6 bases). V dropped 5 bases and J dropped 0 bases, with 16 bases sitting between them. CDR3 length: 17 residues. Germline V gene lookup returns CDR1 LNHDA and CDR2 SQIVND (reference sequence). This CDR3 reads CASSVIPGQPTNEKLFF. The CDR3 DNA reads TGTGCCAGTAGTGTAATTCCGGGACAACCAACTAATGAAAAACTGTTTTTT.

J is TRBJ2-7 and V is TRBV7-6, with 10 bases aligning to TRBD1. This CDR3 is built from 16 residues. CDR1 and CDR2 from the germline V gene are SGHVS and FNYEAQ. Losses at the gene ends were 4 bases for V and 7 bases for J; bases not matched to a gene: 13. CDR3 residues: CASSYNIRQGAGEQYF. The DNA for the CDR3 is TGTGCCAGCAGCTATAACATCAGACAGGGGGCGGGGGAGCAGTACTTC.

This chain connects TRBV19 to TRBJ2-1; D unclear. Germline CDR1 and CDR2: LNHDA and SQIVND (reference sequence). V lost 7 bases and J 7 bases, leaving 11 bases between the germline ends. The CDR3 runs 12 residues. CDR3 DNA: TGTGCCAGTAAGGAGAGGATGAATGAGCAGTTCTTC. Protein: CASKERMNEQFF. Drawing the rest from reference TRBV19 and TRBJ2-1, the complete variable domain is DGGITQSPKYLFRKEGQNVTLSCEQNLNHDAMYWYRQDPGQGLRLIYYSQIVNDFQKGDIAEGYSVSREKKESFPLTVTSAQKNPTAFYLCASKERMNEQFFGPGTRLTVL.

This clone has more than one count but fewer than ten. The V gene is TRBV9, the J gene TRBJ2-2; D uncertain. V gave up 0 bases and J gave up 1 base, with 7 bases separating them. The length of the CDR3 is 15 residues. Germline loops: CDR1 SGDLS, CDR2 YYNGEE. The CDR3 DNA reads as TGTGCCAGCAGCGTAGGACATTTGAACACCGGGGAGCTGTTTTTT. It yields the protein CASSVGHLNTGELFF.

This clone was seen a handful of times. The CDR3 spells CASTPSGRASVGGELFF. Here the CDR3 DNA reads TGTGCCAGCACACCTAGCGGGAGGGCATCCGTCGGCGGGGAGCTGTTTTTT. The rearrangement uses TRBV28 and TRBJ2-2, with TRBD2 matching over 12 bases. The CDR3 loop spans 17 amino acids. With 7 bases clipped from V and 7 bases from J, the junction kept 13 bases outside the gene matches. CDR1 is MDHEN, CDR2 SYDVKM, per germline.

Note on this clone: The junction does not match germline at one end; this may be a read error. The CDR3 is CSVEAGESYYEQYF. DNA for the CDR3: TGCAGCGTCGAAGCGGGGGAATCGTACTACGAGCAGTACTTC. V and J are TRBV29-1 and TRBJ2-7; TRBD2 agrees at 8 bases. From germline, CDR1 is SQVTM and CDR2 ANQGSEA. CDR3 length equals 14 residues.

As DNA, the CDR3 is TGTGCCAGCAGCTTAGTCCTAGCACGGCCATACGAGCAGTACTTC. Residues: CASSLVLARPYEQYF. The gene calls are TRBV11-2 and TRBJ2-7; D may be TRBD2 (5 bases). V dropped 1 base and J dropped 4 bases, with 14 bases sitting between them. The CDR3 spans 15 residues. The germline V gene encodes CDR1 SGHAT and CDR2 FQNNGV.

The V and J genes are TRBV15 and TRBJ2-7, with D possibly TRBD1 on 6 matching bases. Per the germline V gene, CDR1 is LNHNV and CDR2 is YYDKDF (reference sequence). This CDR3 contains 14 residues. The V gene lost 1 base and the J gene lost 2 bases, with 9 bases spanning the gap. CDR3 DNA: TGTGCCACCAGCAGAGGTCCAGGGGCCTACGAGCAGTACTTC. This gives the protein CATSRGPGAYEQYF.

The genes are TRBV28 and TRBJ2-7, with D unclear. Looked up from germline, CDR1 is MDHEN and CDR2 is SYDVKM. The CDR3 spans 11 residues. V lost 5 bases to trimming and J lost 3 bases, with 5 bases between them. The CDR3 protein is CASSLGYEQYF. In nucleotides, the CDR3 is TGTGCCAGCAGTCTAGGCTACGAGCAGTACTTC.

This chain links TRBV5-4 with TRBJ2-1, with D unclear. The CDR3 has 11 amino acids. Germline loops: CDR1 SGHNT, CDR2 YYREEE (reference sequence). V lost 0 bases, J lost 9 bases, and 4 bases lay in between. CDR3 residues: CASSLAGEQFF. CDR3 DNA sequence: TGTGCCAGCAGCTTGGCAGGTGAGCAGTTCTTC. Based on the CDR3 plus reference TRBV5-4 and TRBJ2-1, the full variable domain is ETGVTQSPTHLIKTRGQQVTLRCSSQSGHNTVSWYQQALGQGPQFIFQYYREEENGRGNFPPRFSGLQFPNYSSELNVNALELDDSALYLCASSLAGEQFFGPGTRLTVL.

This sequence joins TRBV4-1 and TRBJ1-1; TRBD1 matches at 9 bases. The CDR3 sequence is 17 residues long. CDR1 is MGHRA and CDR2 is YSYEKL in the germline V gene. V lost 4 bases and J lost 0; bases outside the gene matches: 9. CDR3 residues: CASSLPRQGGMNTEAFF. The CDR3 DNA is TGCGCCAGCAGCCTTCCCCGACAGGGGGGGATGAACACTGAAGCTTTCTTT.

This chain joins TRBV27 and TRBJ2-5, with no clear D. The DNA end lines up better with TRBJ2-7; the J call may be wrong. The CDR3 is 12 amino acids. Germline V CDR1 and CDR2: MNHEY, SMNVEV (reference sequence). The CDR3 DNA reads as TGTGCCAGCAGTTTCGGCGGCTACGAGCAGTACTTC. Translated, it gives CASSFGGYEQYF.

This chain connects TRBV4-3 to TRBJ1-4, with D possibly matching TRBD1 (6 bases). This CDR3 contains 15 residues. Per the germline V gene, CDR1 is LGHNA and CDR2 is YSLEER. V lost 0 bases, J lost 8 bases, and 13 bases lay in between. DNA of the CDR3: TGCGCCAGCAGCCAAGATATGCGACAGGCAGAAAAACTGTTTTTT. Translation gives CASSQDMRQAEKLFF.

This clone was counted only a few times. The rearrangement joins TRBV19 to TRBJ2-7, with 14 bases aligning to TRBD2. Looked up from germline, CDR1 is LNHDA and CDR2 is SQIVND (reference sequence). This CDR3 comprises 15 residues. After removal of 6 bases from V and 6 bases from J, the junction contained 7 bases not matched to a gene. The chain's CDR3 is CASSPQGLAGVEQYF. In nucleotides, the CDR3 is TGTGCCAGTAGCCCTCAGGGACTAGCGGGAGTCGAGCAGTACTTC.

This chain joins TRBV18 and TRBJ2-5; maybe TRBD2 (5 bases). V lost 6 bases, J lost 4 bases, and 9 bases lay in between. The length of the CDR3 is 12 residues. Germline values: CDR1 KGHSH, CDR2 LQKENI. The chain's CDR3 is CASSRDGETQYF. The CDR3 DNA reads TGTGCCAGCTCGAGGGATGGAGAGACCCAGTACTTC.

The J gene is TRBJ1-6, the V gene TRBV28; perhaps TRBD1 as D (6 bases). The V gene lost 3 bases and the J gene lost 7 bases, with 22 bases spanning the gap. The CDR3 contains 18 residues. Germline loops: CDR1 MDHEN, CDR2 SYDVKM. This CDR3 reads CASSFITGPGDINSPLHF. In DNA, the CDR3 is TGTGCCAGCAGTTTTATTACGGGCCCCGGGGACATCAATTCACCCCTCCACTTT. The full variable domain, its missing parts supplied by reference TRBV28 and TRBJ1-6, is DVKVTQSSRYLVKRTGEKVFLECVQDMDHENMFWYRQDPGLGLRLIYFSYDVKMKEKGDIPEGYSVSREKKERFSLILESASTNQTSMYLCASSFITGPGDINSPLHFGNGTRLTVT.

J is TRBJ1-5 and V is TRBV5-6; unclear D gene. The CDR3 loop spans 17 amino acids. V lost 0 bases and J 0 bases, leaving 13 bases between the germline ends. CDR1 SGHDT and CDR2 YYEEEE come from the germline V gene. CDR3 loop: CASSLAAAEHSNQPQHF. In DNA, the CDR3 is TGTGCCAGCAGCTTGGCTGCGGCTGAACATAGCAATCAGCCCCAGCATTTT.

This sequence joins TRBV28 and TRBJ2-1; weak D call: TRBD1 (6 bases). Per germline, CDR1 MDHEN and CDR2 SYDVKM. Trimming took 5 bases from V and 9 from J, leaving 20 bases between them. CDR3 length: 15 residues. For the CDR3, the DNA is TGTGCCAGCAGTCTCCGCAGGGGCCGAGTGGGTGAGCAGTTCTTC. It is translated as CASSLRRGRVGEQFF.

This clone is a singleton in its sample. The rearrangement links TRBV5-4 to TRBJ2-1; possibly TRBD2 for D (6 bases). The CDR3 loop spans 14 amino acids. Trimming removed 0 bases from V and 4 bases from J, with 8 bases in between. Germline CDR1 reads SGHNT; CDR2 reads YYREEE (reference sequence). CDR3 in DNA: TGTGCCAGCAGCTTGGGGGGGAGGTACAATGAGCAGTTCTTC. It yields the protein CASSLGGRYNEQFF.

The DNA for the CDR3 is TGTGCCAGTAGGGCTAGCGGGGGGCCAGATACGCAGTATTTT. This gives the protein CASRASGGPDTQYF. The chain couples TRBV19 to TRBJ2-3; 11 nucleotides match TRBD2. The CDR3 has 14 residues. Trimming removed 6 bases from V and 4 bases from J; junction bases left unmatched: 3. Germline lookup yields CDR1 LNHDA and CDR2 SQIVND (reference sequence). Variable domain in full (rest from reference TRBV19 and TRBJ2-3): DGGITQSPKYLFRKEGQNVTLSCEQNLNHDAMYWYRQDPGQGLRLIYYSQIVNDFQKGDIAEGYSVSREKKESFPLTVTSAQKNPTAFYLCASRASGGPDTQYFGPGTRLTVL.

Here the CDR3 reads CASSLGGAAGGVYEQFF. The CDR3 region has the DNA TGCGCCAGCAGCTTGGGAGGGGCTGCGGGAGGAGTATATGAGCAGTTCTTC. The gene calls are TRBV5-1 and TRBJ2-1, with 8 positions matching TRBD2. The V segment lost 0 bases and the J segment 8 bases; nucleotides outside the gene matches: 13. The CDR3 totals 17 residues. In germline, CDR1 is SGHRS, CDR2 YFSETQ.